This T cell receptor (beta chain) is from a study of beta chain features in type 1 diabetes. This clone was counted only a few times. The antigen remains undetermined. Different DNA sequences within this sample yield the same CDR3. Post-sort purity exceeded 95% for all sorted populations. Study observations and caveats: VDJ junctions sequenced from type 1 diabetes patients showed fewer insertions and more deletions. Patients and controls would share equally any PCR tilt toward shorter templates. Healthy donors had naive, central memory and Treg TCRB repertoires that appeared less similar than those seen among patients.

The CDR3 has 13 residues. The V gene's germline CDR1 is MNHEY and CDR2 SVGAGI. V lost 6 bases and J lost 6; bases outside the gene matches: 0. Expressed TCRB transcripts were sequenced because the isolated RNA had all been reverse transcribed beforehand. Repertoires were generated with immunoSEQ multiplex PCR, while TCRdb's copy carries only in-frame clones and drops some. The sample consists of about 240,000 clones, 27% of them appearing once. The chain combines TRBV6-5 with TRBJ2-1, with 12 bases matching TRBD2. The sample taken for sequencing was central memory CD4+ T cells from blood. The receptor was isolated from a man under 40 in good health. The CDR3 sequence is CASRLAGGNEQFF. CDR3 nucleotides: TGTGCCAGCAGACTAGCGGGGGGCAATGAGCAGTTCTTC.